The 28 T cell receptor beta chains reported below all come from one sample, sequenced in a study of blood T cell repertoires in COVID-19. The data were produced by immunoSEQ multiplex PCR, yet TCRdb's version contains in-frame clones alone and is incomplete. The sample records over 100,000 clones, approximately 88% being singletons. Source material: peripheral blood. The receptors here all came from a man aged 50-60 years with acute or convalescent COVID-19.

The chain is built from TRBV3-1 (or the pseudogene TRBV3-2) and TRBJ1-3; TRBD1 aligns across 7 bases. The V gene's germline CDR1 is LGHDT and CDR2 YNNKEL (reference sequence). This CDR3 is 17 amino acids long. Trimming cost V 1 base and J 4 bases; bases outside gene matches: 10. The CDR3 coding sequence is TGTGCCAGCAGCCAAGTCTCAGCTGGGACAGCGGGAAACACCATATATTTT. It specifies CASSQVSAGTAGNTIYF.

The CDR3 reads CASSQDLREAFF. CDR3 coding DNA: TGTGCCAGCAGCCAAGATCTCCGTGAAGCTTTCTTT. V is TRBV3-1 (or the pseudogene TRBV3-2) and J is TRBJ1-1; D uncertain. Trimming left V 0 bases short and J 7 bases short, with 6 bases between. There are 12 residues in the CDR3. Germline assignment: CDR1 LGHDT and CDR2 YNNKEL (reference sequence).

The CDR3 region has the DNA TGTGCCAGCAGTTATACAGGGGTGAGAGATCAGCCCCAGCATTTT. Its protein is CASSYTGVRDQPQHF. This rearrangement joins TRBV6-6 to TRBJ1-5; 7 bases agree with TRBD1. Germline V gene sequence: CDR1 MNHNY, CDR2 SVGAGI (reference sequence). Unmatched junction bases numbered 7, after V lost 3 bases and J lost 5 bases. The CDR3 is 15 residues long.

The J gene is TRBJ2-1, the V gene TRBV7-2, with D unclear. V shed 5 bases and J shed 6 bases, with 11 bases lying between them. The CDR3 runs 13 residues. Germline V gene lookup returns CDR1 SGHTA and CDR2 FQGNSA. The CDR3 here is CASSATNGNEQFF. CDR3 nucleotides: TGTGCCAGCAGCGCTACGAACGGCAATGAGCAGTTCTTC. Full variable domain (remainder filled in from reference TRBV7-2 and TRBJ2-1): GAGVSQSPSNKVTEKGKDVELRCDPISGHTALYWYRQSLGQGLEFLIYFQGNSAPDKSGLPSDRFSAERTGGSVSTLTIQRTQQEDSAVYLCASSATNGNEQFFGPGTRLTVL.

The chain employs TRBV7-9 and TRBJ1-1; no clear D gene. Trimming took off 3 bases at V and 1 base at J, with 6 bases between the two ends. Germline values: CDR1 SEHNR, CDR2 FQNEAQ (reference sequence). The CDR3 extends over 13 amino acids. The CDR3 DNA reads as TGTGCCAGCAGCTTCCGGGAGAACACTGAAGCTTTCTTT. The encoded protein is CASSFRENTEAFF.

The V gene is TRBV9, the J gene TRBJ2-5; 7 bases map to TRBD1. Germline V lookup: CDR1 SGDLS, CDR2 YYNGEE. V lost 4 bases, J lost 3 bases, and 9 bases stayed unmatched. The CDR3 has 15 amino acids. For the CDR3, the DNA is TGTGCCAGCAGCCGACAGGGTAGGAAGGAAGAGACCCAGTACTTC. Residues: CASSRQGRKEETQYF. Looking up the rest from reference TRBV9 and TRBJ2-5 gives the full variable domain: DSGVTQTPKHLITATGQRVTLRCSPRSGDLSVYWYQQSLDQGLQFLIQYYNGEERAKGNILERFSAQQFPDLHSELNLSSLELGDSALYFCASSRQGRKEETQYFGPGTRLLVL.

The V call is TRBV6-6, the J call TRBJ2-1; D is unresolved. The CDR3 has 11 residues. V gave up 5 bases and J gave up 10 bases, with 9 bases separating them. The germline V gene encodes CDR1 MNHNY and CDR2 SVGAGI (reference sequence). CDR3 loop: CASSLLREQFF. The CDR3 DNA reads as TGTGCCAGCAGTCTCCTTCGGGAGCAGTTCTTC.

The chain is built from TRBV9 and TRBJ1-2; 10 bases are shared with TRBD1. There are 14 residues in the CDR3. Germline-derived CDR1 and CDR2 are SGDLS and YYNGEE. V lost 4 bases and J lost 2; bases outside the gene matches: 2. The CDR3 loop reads CASSPDRGNYGYTF. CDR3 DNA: TGTGCCAGCAGCCCGGACAGGGGGAACTATGGCTACACCTTC.

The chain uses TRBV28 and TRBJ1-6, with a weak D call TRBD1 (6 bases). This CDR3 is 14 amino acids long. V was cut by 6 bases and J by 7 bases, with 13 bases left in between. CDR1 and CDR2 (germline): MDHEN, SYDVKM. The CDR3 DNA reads TGTGCCAGCAGGGTAGCGGGGGCAAATTCACCCCTCCACTTT. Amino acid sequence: CASRVAGANSPLHF. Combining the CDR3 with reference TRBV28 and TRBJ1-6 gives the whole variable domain DVKVTQSSRYLVKRTGEKVFLECVQDMDHENMFWYRQDPGLGLRLIYFSYDVKMKEKGDIPEGYSVSREKKERFSLILESASTNQTSMYLCASRVAGANSPLHFGNGTRLTVT.

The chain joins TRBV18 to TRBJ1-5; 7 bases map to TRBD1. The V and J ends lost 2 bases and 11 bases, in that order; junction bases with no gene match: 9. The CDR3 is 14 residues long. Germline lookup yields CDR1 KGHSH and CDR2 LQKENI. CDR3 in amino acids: CASSPDRRGQSQHF. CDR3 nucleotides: TGTGCCAGCTCACCAGACCGTAGGGGACAGTCCCAGCATTTT.

This CDR3 reads CASSEGASHPADTQYF. As DNA, the CDR3 is TGTGCCAGCAGTGAAGGGGCCTCCCACCCCGCAGATACGCAGTATTTT. The chain couples TRBV6-1 to TRBJ2-3; no clear D. The V gene's germline CDR1 is MNHNS and CDR2 SASEGT. Trimming took off 1 base at V and 4 bases at J, with 15 bases between the two ends. The CDR3 is 16 amino acids.

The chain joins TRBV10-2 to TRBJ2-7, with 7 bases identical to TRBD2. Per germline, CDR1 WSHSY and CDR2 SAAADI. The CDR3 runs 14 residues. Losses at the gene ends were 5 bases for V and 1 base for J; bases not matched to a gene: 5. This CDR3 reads CASSPGRSSYEQYF. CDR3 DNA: TGCGCCAGCAGTCCCGGGAGGTCGTCCTACGAGCAGTACTTC.

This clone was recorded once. Here the CDR3 reads CASRLGSHTEAFF. In DNA, the CDR3 is TGTGCCAGCAGACTCGGGAGTCACACTGAAGCTTTCTTT. The V gene is TRBV7-9, the J gene TRBJ1-1; no definite D call. This CDR3 is 13 amino acids long. V was cut by 6 bases and J by 3 bases, with 11 bases left in between. Germline V gives CDR1 SEHNR, CDR2 FQNEAQ (reference sequence).

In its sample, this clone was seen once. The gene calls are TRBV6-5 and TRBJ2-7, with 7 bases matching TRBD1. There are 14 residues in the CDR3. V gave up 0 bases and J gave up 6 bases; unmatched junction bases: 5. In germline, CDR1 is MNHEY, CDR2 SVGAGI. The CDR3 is CASSYSRGQGEQYF. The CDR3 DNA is TGTGCCAGCAGTTACTCGAGGGGGCAGGGCGAGCAGTACTTC.

The CDR3: CASSLEVRRTNEKLFF. The CDR3 DNA reads as TGTGCCAGCAGCTTAGAGGTCCGGAGGACTAATGAAAAACTGTTTTTT. The V and J genes are TRBV7-2 and TRBJ1-4; no reliable D call. Trimming took 1 base from V and 2 from J, leaving 11 bases between them. The CDR3 is made up of 16 amino acids. CDR1 SGHTA and CDR2 FQGNSA come from the germline V gene.

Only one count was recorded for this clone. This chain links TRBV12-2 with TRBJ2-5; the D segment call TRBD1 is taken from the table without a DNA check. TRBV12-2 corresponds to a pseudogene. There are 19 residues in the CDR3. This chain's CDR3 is CASRFFTHSGTGGEETQYF. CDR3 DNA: TGTGCAAGTCGCTTCTTTACCCACTCCGGGACAGGAGGGGAAGAGACCCAGTACTTC.

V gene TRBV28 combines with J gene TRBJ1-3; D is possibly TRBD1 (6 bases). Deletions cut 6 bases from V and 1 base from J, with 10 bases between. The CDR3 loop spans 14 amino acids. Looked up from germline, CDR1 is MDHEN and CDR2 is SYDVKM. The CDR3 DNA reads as TGTGCCAGCAGCAACACAGGGTCTGGAAACACCATATATTTT. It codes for CASSNTGSGNTIYF.

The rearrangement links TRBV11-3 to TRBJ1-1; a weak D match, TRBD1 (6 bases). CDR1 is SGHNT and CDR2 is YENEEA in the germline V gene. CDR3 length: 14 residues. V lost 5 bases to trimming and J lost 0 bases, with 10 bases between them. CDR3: CASSPGTLNTEAFF. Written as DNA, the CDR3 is TGTGCCAGCAGCCCCGGGACACTGAACACTGAAGCTTTCTTT.

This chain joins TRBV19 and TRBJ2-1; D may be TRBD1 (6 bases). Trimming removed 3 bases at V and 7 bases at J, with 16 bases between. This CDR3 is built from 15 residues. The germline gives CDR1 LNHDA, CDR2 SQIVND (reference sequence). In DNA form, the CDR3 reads TGTGCCAGTAGTATTCGGCAGGGACAAGAAAATGAGCAGTTCTTC. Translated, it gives CASSIRQGQENEQFF. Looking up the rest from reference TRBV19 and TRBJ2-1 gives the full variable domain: DGGITQSPKYLFRKEGQNVTLSCEQNLNHDAMYWYRQDPGQGLRLIYYSQIVNDFQKGDIAEGYSVSREKKESFPLTVTSAQKNPTAFYLCASSIRQGQENEQFFGPGTRLTVL.

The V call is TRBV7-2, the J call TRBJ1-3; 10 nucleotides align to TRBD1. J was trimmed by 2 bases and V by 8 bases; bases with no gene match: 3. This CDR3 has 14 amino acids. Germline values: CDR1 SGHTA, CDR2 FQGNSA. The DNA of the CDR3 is TGTGCCAGCGGGACAGGGGACCCTGGAAACACCATATATTTT. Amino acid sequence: CASGTGDPGNTIYF.

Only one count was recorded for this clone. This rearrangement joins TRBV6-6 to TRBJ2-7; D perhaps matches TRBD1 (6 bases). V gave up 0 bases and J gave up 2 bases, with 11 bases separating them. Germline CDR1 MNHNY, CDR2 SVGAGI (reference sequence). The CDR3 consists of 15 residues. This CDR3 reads CASSYSQGSTYEQYF. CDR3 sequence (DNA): TGTGCCAGCAGTTACTCCCAGGGGTCCACCTACGAGCAGTACTTC.

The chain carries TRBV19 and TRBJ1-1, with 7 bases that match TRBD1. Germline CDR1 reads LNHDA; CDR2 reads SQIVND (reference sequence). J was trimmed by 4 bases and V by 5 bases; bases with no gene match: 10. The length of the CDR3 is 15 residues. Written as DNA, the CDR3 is TGTGCCAGTAGTCCCCGCAGGGGGTACGGCACTGAAGCTTTCTTT. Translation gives CASSPRRGYGTEAFF. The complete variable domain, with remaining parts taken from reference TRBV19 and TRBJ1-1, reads DGGITQSPKYLFRKEGQNVTLSCEQNLNHDAMYWYRQDPGQGLRLIYYSQIVNDFQKGDIAEGYSVSREKKESFPLTVTSAQKNPTAFYLCASSPRRGYGTEAFFGQGTRLTVV.

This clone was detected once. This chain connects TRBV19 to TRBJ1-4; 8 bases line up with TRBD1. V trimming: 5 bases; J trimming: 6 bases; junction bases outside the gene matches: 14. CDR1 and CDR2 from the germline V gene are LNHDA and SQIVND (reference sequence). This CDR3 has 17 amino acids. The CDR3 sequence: CASSPARSRGRYEKLFF. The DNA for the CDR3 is TGTGCCAGTAGTCCCGCCCGTTCCAGGGGGCGGTATGAAAAACTGTTTTTT.

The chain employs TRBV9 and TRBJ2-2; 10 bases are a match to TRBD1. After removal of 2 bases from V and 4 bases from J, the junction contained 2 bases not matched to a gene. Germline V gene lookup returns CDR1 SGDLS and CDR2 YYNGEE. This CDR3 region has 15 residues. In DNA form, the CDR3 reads TGTGCCAGCAGCGTGGGACAGGGGACCACCGGGGAGCTGTTTTTT. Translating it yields CASSVGQGTTGELFF.

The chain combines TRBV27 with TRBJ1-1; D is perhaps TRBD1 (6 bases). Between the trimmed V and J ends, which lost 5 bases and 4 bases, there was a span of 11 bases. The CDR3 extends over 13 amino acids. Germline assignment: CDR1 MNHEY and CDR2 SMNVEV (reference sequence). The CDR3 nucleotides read TGTGCCAGCAGTCCCAGGGGAATCACTGAAGCTTTCTTT. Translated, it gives CASSPRGITEAFF.

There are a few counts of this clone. CDR3 residues: CASSPQDGSNGYTF. Written as DNA, the CDR3 is TGTGCCAGCTCACCACAGGACGGGAGCAACGGCTACACCTTC. The chain has TRBV18 and TRBJ1-2, with D uncertain. CDR3 length: 14 residues. The ends were cut back, 1 base at V and 8 bases at J, with 14 bases in the middle. Germline V CDR1 and CDR2: KGHSH, LQKENI.

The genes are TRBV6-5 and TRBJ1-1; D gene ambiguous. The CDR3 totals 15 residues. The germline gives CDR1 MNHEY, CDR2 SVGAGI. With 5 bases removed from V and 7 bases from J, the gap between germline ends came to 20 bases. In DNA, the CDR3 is TGTGCCAGCAGTAACGCCGGGATCGGGTACGGTGAAGCTTTCTTT. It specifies CASSNAGIGYGEAFF.

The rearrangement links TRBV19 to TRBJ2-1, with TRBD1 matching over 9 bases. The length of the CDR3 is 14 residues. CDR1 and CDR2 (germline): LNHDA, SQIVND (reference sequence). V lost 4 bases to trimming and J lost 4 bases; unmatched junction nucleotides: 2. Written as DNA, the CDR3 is TGTGCCAGTAGTACGGGACAGGGTTACAATGAGCAGTTCTTC. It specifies CASSTGQGYNEQFF.